This TCR beta chain was identified in a study of siplizumab effects on memory and regulatory T cells. Libraries were prepared by immunoSEQ multiplex PCR; TCRdb keeps only in-frame clonotypes and omits some of them. The sample lists 50,000 to 70,000 clones, about 96% occurring once. V lost 1 base, J lost 15 bases, and 9 bases stayed unmatched. The CDR3 loop spans 13 amino acids. Germline CDR1 reads LNHDA; CDR2 reads SQIVND (reference sequence). This clone has only one observation. The chain carries TRBV19 and TRBJ2-1, with 7 nucleotides matching TRBD1. The origin of this receptor is a human donor in good health. The sequenced sample was naive CD8+ T cells sorted from blood. CDR3 in DNA: TGTGCCAGTAGTATAGTAGAGGGGACAGAGAGGTTCTTC. It codes for CASSIVEGTERFF.